Listed below are T cell receptor beta chains from one sample, sequenced in a study of PD-1 blockade in classical Hodgkin lymphoma. This table comes from immunoSEQ multiplex PCR, and its TCRdb copy is limited to in-frame clones, with some not included. The table has 35,000 to 50,000 clones, 55% to 80% seen once. The sequencing here drew on peripheral blood mononuclear cells (PBMCs), taken before the fourth cycle of nivolumab. These receptors came from a human donor with classical Hodgkin lymphoma. Each CDR3 is given without its conserved first and last residue. The order of the fields is J gene, V gene, CDR3 protein.

J: TRBJ2-2; V: TRBV19; CDR3: ASTPVGGFVTGELF
J: TRBJ1-2; V: TRBV7-2; CDR3: ASSLGVTGGSGYT
J: TRBJ2-7; V: TRBV27; CDR3: ASSLLGQGLYEQY
J: TRBJ2-7; V: TRBV7-2; CDR3: ASRESGGSYEQY
J: TRBJ1-2; V: TRBV30; CDR3: AWSLEGAGGYT
J: TRBJ1-6; V: TRBV5-6; CDR3: ASSLDRGLDNSPLH
J: TRBJ1-1; V: TRBV28; CDR3: ASSFRGADTEAF
J: TRBJ1-5; V: TRBV6-6; CDR3: ASSPGGHRGNQPQH
J: TRBJ2-2; V: TRBV7-2; CDR3: ASSLGASGPGELF
J: TRBJ2-5; V: TRBV6-5; CDR3: ASSHRDRGRQTQY
J: TRBJ1-2; V: TRBV5-1; CDR3: ASSKGQGQGYT
J: TRBJ1-1; V: TRBV10-3; CDR3: ATKLGMNTEAF
J: TRBJ1-3; V: TRBV6-5; CDR3: ASSYSRGGNTIY
J: TRBJ2-7; V: TRBV6-6; CDR3: ASSRYGRLYEQY
J: TRBJ1-3; V: TRBV4-1; CDR3: ASSQVEGNTIY
J: TRBJ2-6; V: TRBV30; CDR3: AWSVSGFGANVLT
J: TRBJ1-4; V: TRBV28; CDR3: ASSFLGEKLF
J: TRBJ1-1; V: TRBV5-1; CDR3: ASSLGSSGGTEAF
J: TRBJ1-5; V: TRBV6-5; CDR3: ASSYGRDNQPQH
J: TRBJ1-5; V: TRBV7-2; CDR3: ASSLRGGGNQPQH
J: TRBJ2-7; V: TRBV6-5; CDR3: ASRDSGSSYEQY
J: TRBJ2-7; V: TRBV7-9; CDR3: ASSSETGGDYEQY
J: TRBJ1-1; V: TRBV6-6; CDR3: ASCGVAEAF
J: TRBJ1-2; V: TRBV28; CDR3: ASKRGNPNYGYT
J: TRBJ1-2; V: TRBV6-5; CDR3: ASTGQYGYT
J: TRBJ2-1; V: TRBV6-4; CDR3: ASRAPSSNEQF
J: TRBJ2-2; V: TRBV5-1; CDR3: ASSLVAGADGELF
J: TRBJ1-2; V: TRBV7-8; CDR3: ASSLEPATRNYGYT
J: TRBJ2-7; V: TRBV6-5; CDR3: ASSYSDRYEQY
J: TRBJ1-3; V: TRBV7-8; CDR3: ASRRGPDYTIY
J: TRBJ1-6; V: TRBV7-9; CDR3: ASSSERFNSPLH